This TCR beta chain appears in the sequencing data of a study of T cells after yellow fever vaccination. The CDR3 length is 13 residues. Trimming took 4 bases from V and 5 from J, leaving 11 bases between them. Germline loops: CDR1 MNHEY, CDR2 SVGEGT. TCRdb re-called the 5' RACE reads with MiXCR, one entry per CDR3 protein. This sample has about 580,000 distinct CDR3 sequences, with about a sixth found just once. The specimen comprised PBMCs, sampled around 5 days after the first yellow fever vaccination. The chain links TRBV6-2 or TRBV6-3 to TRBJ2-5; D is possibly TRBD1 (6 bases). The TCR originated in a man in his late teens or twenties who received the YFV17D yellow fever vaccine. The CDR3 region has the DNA TGTGCCAGCAGTTCAGGACAGAGGGAGACCCAGTACTTC. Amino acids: CASSSGQRETQYF.